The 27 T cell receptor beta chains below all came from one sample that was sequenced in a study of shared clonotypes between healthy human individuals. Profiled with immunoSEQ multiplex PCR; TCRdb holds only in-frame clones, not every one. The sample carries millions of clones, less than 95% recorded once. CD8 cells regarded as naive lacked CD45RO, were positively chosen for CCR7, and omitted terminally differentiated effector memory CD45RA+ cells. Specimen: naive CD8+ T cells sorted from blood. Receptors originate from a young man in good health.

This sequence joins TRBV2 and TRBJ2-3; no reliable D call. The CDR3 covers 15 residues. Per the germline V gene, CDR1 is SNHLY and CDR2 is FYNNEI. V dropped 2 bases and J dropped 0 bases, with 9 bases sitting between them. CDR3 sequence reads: CASSEIQRSTDTQYF. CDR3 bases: TGTGCCAGCAGTGAAATCCAGCGTAGCACAGATACGCAGTATTTT.

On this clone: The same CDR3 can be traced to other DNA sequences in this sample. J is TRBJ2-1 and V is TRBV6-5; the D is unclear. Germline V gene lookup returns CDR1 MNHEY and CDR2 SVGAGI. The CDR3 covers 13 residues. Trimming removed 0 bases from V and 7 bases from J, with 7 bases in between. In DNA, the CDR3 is TGTGCCAGCAGTTACTCCGGGTCTAATGAGCAGTTCTTC. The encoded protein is CASSYSGSNEQFF.

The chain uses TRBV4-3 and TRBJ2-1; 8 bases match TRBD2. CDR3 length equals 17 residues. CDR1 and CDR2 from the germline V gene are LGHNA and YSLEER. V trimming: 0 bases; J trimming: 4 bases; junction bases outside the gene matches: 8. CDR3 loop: CASSQDREGFGYNEQFF. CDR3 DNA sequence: TGCGCCAGCAGCCAAGATCGGGAGGGATTCGGTTACAATGAGCAGTTCTTC.

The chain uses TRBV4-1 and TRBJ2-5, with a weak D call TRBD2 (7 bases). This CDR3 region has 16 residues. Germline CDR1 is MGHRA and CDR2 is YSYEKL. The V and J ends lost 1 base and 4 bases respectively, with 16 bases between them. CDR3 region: CASSQAPLGGGETQYF. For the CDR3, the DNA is TGCGCCAGCAGCCAAGCCCCGCTAGGGGGGGGAGAGACCCAGTACTTC.

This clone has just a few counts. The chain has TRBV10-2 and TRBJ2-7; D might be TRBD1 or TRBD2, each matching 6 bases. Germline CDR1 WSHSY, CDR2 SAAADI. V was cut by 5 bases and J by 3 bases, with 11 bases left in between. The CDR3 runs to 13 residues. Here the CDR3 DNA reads TGCGCCAGCAGTCCCGCGGGACACTACGAGCAGTACTTC. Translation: CASSPAGHYEQYF.

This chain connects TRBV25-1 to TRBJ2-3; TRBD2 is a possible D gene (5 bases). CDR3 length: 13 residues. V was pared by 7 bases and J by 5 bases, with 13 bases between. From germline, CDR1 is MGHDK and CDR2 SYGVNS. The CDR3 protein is CASTSGYKDTQYF. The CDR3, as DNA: TGTGCCAGCACGTCGGGGTATAAAGATACGCAGTATTTT.

CDR3 nucleotide sequence: TGTGCCAGTAGTAAGAAGACAGCAACTAATGAAAAACTGTTTTTT. This sequence encodes CASSKKTATNEKLFF. V gene TRBV19 combines with J gene TRBJ1-4, with a weak D call TRBD1 (5 bases). Germline loops: CDR1 LNHDA, CDR2 SQIVND (reference sequence). This CDR3 has 15 amino acids. Trimming left V 4 bases short and J 0 bases short, with 9 bases between. The whole variable domain, filled in from reference TRBV19 and TRBJ1-4, reads DGGITQSPKYLFRKEGQNVTLSCEQNLNHDAMYWYRQDPGQGLRLIYYSQIVNDFQKGDIAEGYSVSREKKESFPLTVTSAQKNPTAFYLCASSKKTATNEKLFFGSGTQLSVL.

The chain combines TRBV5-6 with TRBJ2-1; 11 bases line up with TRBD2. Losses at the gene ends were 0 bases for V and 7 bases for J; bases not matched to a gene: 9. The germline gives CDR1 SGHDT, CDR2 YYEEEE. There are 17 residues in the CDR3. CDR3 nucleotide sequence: TGTGCCAGCAGCTTGGCCCGCACTAGCGGGAGTTTGAATGAGCAGTTCTTC. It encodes CASSLARTSGSLNEQFF. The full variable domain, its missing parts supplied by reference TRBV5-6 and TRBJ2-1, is DAGVTQSPTHLIKTRGQQVTLRCSPKSGHDTVSWYQQALGQGPQFIFQYYEEEERQRGNFPDRFSGHQFPNYSSELNVNALLLGDSALYLCASSLARTSGSLNEQFFGPGTRLTVL.

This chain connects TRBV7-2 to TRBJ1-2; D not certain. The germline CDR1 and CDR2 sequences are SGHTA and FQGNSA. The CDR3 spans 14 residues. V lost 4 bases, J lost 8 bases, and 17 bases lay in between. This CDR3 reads CASSYRGAGYGYTF. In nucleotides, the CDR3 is TGTGCCAGCAGCTACCGGGGTGCGGGATACGGCTACACCTTC.

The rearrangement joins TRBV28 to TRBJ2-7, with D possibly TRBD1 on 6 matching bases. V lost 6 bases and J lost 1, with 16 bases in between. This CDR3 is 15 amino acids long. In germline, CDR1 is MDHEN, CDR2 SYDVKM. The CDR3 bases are TGTGCCAGCAGCAATACAGGGTTGAGTTCCTACGAGCAGTACTTC. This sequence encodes CASSNTGLSSYEQYF.

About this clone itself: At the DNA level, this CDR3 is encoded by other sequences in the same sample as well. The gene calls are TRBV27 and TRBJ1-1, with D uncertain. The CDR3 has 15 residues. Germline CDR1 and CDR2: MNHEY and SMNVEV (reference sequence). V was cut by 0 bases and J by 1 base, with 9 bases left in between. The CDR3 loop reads CASSLSEGANTEAFF. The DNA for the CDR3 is TGTGCCAGCAGTTTATCCGAGGGAGCGAACACTGAAGCTTTCTTT.

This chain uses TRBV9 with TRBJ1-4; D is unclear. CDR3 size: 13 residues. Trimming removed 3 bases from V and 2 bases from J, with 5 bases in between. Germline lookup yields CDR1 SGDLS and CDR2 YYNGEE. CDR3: CASSDATNEKLFF. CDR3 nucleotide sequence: TGTGCCAGCAGCGATGCCACTAATGAAAAACTGTTTTTT.

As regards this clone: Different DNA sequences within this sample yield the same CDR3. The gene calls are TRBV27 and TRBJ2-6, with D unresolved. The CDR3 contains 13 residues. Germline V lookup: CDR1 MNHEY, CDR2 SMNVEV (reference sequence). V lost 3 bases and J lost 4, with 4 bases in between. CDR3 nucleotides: TGTGCCAGCAGTTTGGGGGGGGCCAACGTCCTGACTTTC. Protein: CASSLGGANVLTF.

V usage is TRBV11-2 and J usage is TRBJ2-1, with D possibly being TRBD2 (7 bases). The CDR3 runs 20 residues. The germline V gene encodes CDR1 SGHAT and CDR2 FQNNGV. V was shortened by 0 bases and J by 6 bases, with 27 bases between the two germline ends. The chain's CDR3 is CASSLDWDRVAGEGGNEQFF. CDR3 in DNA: TGTGCCAGCAGCTTAGATTGGGATCGGGTGGCGGGAGAGGGGGGCAATGAGCAGTTCTTC.

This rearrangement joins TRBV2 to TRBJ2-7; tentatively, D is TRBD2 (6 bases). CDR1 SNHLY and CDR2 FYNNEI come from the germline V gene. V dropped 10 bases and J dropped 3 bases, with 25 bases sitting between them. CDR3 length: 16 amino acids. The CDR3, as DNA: TGTGCCACCCGGCGGGAAGTGCCACGGTACCGCTACGAGCAGTACTTC. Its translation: CATRREVPRYRYEQYF. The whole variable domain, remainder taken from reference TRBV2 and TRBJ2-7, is EPEVTQTPSHQVTQMGQEVILRCVPISNHLYFYWYRQILGQKVEFLVSFYNNEISEKSEIFDDQFSVERPDGSNFTLKIRSTKLEDSAMYFCATRREVPRYRYEQYFGPGTRLTVT.

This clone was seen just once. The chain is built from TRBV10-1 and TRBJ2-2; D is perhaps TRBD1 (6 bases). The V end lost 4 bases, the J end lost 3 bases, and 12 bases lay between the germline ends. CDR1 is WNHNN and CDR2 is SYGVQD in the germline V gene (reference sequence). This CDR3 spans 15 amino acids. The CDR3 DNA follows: TGCGCCAGCAGTGTTACAGGGTTAGACACCGGGGAGCTGTTTTTT. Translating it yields CASSVTGLDTGELFF.

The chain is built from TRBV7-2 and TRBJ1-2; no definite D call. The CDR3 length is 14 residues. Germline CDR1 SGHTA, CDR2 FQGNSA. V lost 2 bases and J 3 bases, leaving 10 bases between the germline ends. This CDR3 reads CASSLLNSYYGYTF. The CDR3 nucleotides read TGTGCCAGCAGCTTACTGAACAGCTACTATGGCTACACCTTC. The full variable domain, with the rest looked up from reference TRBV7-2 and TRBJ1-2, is GAGVSQSPSNKVTEKGKDVELRCDPISGHTALYWYRQSLGQGLEFLIYFQGNSAPDKSGLPSDRFSAERTGGSVSTLTIQRTQQEDSAVYLCASSLLNSYYGYTFGSGTRLTVV.

The CDR3 nucleotides read TGTGCCAGCAGCTTAGGAAGTCGGGGAACGGGGGGTTACGAGCAGTACTTC. It specifies CASSLGSRGTGGYEQYF. V usage is TRBV7-8 and J usage is TRBJ2-7; TRBD2 matches 7 bases. Germline V gives CDR1 SGHVS, CDR2 FQNEAQ. This CDR3 is 17 amino acids long. The ends lost 1 base at V and 4 bases at J; junction bases unmatched: 13.

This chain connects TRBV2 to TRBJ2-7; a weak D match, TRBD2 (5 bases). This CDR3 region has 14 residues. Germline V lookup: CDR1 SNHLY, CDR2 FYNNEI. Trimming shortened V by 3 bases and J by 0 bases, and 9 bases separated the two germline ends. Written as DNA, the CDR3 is TGTGCCAGCAGTGAGGACGGGAACTCCTACGAGCAGTACTTC. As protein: CASSEDGNSYEQYF. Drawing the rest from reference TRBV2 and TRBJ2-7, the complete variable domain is EPEVTQTPSHQVTQMGQEVILRCVPISNHLYFYWYRQILGQKVEFLVSFYNNEISEKSEIFDDQFSVERPDGSNFTLKIRSTKLEDSAMYFCASSEDGNSYEQYFGPGTRLTVT.

The CDR3 is CASSQEGLADTDTQYF. CDR3 in DNA: TGCGCCAGCAGCCAAGAGGGACTAGCGGACACAGATACGCAGTATTTT. J is TRBJ2-3 and V is TRBV4-1; 11 nucleotides match TRBD2. The germline gives CDR1 MGHRA, CDR2 YSYEKL. The CDR3 sequence is 16 residues long. V trimming: 0 bases; J trimming: 2 bases; junction bases outside the gene matches: 1.

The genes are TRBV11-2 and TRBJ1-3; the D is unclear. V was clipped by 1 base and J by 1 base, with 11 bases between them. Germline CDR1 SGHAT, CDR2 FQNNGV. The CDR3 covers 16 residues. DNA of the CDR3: TGTGCCAGCAGCTTAGTGATTTTGTTTTCTGGAAACACCATATATTTT. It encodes CASSLVILFSGNTIYF. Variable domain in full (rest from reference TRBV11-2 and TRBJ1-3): EAGVAQSPRYKIIEKRQSVAFWCNPISGHATLYWYQQILGQGPKLLIQFQNNGVVDDSQLPKDRFSAERLKGVDSTLKIQPAKLEDSAVYLCASSLVILFSGNTIYFGEGSWLTVV.

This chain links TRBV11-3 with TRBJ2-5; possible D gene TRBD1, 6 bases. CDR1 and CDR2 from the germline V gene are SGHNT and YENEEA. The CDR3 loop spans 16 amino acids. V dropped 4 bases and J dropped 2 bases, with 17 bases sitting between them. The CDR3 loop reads CASSYRVEGRQETQYF. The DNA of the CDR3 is TGTGCCAGCAGCTACAGGGTTGAAGGGCGGCAAGAGACCCAGTACTTC.

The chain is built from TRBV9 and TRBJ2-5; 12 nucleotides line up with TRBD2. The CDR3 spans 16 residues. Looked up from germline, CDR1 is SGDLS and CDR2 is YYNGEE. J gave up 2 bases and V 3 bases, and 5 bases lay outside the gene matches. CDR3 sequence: CASSARLAGEQETQYF. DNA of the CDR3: TGTGCCAGCAGCGCCCGACTAGCGGGAGAACAAGAGACCCAGTACTTC.

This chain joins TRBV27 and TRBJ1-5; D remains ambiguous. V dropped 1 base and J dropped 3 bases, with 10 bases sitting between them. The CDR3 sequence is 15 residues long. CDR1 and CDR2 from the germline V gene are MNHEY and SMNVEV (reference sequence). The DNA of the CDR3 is TGTGCCAGCAGTTTATATAGGGCCTTCAATCAGCCCCAGCATTTT. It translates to CASSLYRAFNQPQHF.

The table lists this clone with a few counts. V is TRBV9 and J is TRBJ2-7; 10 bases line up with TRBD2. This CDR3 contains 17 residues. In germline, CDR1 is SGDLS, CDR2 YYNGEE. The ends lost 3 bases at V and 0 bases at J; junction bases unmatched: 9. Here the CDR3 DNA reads TGTGCCAGCAGCGAAAGACCGGGACTAGCGAACTCCTACGAGCAGTACTTC. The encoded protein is CASSERPGLANSYEQYF.

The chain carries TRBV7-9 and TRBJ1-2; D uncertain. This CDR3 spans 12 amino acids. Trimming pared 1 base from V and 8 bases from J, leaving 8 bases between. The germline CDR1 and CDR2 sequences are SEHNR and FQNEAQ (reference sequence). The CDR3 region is CASSLVMNGYTF. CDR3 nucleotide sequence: TGTGCCAGCAGCTTAGTTATGAACGGCTACACCTTC.

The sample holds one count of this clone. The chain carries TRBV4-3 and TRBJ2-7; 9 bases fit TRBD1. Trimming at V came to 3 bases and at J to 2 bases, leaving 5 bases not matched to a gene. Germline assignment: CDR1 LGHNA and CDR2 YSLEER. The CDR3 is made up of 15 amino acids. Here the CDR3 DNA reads TGCGCCAGCAGCCAGGGACAGGGTACGGCCTACGAGCAGTACTTC. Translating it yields CASSQGQGTAYEQYF.